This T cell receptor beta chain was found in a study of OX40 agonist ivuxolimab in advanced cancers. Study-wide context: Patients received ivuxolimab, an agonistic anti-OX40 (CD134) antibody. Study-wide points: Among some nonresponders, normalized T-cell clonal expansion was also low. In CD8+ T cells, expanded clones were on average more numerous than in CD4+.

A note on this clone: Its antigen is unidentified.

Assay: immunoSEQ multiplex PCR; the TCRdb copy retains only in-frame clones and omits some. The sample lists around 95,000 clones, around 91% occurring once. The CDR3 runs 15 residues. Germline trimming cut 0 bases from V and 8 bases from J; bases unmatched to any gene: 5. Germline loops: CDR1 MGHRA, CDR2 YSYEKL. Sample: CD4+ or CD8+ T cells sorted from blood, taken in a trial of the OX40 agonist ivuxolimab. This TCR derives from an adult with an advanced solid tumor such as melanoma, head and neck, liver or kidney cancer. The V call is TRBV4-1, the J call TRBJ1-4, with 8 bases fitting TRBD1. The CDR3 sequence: CASSQDGTGGEKLFF. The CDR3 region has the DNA TGCGCCAGCAGCCAAGATGGGACAGGAGGGGAAAAACTGTTTTTT.